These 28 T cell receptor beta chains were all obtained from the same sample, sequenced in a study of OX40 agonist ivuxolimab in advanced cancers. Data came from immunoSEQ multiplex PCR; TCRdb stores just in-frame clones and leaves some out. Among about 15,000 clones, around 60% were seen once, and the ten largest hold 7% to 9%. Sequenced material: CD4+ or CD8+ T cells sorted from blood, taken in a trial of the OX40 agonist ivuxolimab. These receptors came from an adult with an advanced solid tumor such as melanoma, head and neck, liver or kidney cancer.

The CDR3 region has the DNA TGCGCCAGCAGCCAAAGAAGCGGGGGGCTGACGCATACGCAGTATTTT. It specifies CASSQRSGGLTHTQYF. This chain connects TRBV4-1 to TRBJ2-3; 9 nucleotides align to TRBD2. The CDR3 is 16 residues long. The germline V gene has CDR1 MGHRA and CDR2 YSYEKL. J gave up 7 bases and V 2 bases, and 10 bases lay outside the gene matches.

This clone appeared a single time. CDR3 sequence (DNA): TGTGCCAGCAGACACTCAAGCACAGATACGCAGTATTTT. This sequence encodes CASRHSSTDTQYF. This chain links TRBV14 with TRBJ2-3, with unresolved D. The ends were cut back, 6 bases at V and 0 bases at J, with 7 bases in the middle. CDR1 SGHDN and CDR2 FVKESK come from the germline V gene. There are 13 residues in the CDR3.

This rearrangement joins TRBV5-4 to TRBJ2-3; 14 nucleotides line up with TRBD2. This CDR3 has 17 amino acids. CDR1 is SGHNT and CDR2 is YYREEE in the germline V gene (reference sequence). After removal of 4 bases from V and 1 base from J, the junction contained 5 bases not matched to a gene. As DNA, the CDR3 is TGTGCCAGCAGCCAAGGGACTAGCGGGGGTCGCACAGATACGCAGTATTTT. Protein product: CASSQGTSGGRTDTQYF.

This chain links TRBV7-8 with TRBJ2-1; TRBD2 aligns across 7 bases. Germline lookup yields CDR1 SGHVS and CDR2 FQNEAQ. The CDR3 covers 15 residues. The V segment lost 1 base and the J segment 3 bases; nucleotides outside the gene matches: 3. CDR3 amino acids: CASSLELALYNEQFF. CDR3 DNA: TGTGCCAGCAGCTTAGAACTAGCGCTCTACAATGAGCAGTTCTTC.

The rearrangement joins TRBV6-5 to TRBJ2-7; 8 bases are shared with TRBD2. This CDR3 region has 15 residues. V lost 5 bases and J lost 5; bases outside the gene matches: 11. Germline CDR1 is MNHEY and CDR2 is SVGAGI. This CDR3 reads CASSLPGGARNEQYF. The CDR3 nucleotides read TGTGCCAGCAGTCTGCCGGGGGGGGCGAGAAACGAGCAGTACTTC.

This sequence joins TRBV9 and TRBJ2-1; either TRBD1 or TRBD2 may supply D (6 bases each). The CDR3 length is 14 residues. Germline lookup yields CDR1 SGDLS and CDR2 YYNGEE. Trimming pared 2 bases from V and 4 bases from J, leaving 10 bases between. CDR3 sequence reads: CASSVGGPYNEQFF. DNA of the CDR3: TGTGCCAGCAGCGTGGGGGGCCCATACAATGAGCAGTTCTTC.

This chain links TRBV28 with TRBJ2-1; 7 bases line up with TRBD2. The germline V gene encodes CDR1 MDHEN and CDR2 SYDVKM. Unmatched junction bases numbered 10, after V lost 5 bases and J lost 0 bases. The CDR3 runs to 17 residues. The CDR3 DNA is TGTGCCAGCAGTGCCACGAGCGGGGTGAGCTCCTACAATGAGCAGTTCTTC. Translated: CASSATSGVSSYNEQFF.

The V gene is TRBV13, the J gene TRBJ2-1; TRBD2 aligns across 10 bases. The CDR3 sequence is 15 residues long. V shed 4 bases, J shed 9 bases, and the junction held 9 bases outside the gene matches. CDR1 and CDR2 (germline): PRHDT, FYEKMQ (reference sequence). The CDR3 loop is CASSSPAGGPGEQFF. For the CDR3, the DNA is TGTGCCAGCAGCTCTCCAGCGGGGGGGCCGGGTGAGCAGTTCTTC.

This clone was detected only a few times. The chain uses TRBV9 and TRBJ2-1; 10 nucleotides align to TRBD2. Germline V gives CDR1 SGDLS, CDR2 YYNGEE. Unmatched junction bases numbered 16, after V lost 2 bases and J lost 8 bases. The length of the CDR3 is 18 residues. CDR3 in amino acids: CASSVYASGGILVDEQFF. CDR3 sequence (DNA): TGTGCCAGCAGCGTTTATGCTAGCGGGGGAATATTGGTGGATGAGCAGTTCTTC.

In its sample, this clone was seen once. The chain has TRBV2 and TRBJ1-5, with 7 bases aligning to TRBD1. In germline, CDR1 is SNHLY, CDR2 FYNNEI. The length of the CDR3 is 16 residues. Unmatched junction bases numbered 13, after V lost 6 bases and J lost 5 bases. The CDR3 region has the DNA TGTGCCAGCAGAGACCCCCCGGGACAGTTTCATCAGCCCCAGCATTTT. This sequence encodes CASRDPPGQFHQPQHF.

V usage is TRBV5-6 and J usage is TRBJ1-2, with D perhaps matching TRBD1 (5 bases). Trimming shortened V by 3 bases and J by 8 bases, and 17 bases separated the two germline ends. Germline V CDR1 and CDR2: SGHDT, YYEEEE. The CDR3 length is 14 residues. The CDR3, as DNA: TGTGCCAGCAGCTACGACAGTCGGATGCGCGGCTACACCTTC. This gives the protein CASSYDSRMRGYTF.

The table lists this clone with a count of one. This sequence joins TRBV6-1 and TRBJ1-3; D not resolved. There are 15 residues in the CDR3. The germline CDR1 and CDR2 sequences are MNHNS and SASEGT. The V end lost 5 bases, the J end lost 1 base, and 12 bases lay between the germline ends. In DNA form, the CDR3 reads TGTGCCAGCAGTCCGGGGTATCATTCTGGAAACACCATATATTTT. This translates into CASSPGYHSGNTIYF.

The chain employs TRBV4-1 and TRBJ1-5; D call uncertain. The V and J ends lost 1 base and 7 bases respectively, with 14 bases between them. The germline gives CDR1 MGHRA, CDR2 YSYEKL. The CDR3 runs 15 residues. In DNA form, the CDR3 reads TGCGCCAGCAGCCAAGGGTCGGGGTTCGGCCAGCCCCAGCATTTT. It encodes CASSQGSGFGQPQHF.

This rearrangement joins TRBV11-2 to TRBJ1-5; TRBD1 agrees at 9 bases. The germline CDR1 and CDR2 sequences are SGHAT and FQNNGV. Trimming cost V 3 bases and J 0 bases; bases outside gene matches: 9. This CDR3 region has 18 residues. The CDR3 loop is CASSFGTGQLSSNQPQHF. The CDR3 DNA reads TGTGCCAGCAGCTTCGGGACAGGGCAATTGAGTAGCAATCAGCCCCAGCATTTT.

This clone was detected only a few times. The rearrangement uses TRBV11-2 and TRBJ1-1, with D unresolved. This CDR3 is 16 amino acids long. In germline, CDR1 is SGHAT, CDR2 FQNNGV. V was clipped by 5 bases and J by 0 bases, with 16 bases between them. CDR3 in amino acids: CASSRDKLYLNTEAFF. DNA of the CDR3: TGTGCCAGCAGCCGGGATAAATTATATTTGAACACTGAAGCTTTCTTT.

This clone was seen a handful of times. The CDR3: CASSSGTGIGANVLTF. The CDR3, as DNA: TGTGCCAGCAGCTCCGGGACAGGGATTGGGGCCAACGTCCTGACTTTC. The V and J genes are TRBV7-8 and TRBJ2-6; TRBD1 agrees at 9 bases. Germline loops: CDR1 SGHVS, CDR2 FQNEAQ. This CDR3 spans 16 amino acids. V trimming: 4 bases; J trimming: 3 bases; junction bases outside the gene matches: 4.

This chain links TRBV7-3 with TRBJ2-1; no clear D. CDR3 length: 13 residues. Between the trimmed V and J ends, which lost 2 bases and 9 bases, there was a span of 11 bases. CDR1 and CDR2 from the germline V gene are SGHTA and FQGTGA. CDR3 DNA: TGTGCCAGCAGCTTAGTTTTCCTTGGTGAGCAGTTCTTC. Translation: CASSLVFLGEQFF.

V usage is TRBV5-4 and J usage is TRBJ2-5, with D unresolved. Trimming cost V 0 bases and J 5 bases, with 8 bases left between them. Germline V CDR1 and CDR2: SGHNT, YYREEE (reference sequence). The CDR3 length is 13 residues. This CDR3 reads CASSLGAVETQYF. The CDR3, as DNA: TGTGCCAGCAGCTTGGGGGCGGTGGAGACCCAGTACTTC. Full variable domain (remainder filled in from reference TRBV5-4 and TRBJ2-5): ETGVTQSPTHLIKTRGQQVTLRCSSQSGHNTVSWYQQALGQGPQFIFQYYREEENGRGNFPPRFSGLQFPNYSSELNVNALELDDSALYLCASSLGAVETQYFGPGTRLLVL.

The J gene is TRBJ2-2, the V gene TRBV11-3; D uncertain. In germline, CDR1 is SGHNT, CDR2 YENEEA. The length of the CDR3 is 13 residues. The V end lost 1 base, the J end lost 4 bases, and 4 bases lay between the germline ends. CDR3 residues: CASSLASTGELFF. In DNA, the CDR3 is TGTGCCAGCAGCTTAGCTAGCACCGGGGAGCTGTTTTTT.

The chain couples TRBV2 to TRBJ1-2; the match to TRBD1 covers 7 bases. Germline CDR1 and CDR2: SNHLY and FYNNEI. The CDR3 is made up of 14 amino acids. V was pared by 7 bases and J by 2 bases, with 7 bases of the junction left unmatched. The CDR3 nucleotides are TGTGCCAGCACGGACAGGCCCCCCAACTATGGCTACACCTTC. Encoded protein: CASTDRPPNYGYTF.

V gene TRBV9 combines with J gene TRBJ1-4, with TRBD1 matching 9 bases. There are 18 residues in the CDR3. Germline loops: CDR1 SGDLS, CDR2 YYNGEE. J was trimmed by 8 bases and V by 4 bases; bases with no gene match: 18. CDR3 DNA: TGTGCCAGCAGCCTCTCAGCCTCAGGGACAGGGAGTGGAGAAAAACTGTTTTTT. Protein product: CASSLSASGTGSGEKLFF.

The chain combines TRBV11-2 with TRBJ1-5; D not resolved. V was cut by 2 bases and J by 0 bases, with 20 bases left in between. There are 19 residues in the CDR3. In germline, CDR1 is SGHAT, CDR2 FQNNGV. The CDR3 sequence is CASSLSVSYRQNSNQPQHF. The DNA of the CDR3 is TGTGCCAGCAGCTTATCGGTCTCCTACCGCCAGAATAGCAATCAGCCCCAGCATTTT.

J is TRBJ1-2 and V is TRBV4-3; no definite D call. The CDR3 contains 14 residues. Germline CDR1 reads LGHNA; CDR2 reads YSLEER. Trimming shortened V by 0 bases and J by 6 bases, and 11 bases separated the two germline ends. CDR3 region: CASSQEGGSHGYTF. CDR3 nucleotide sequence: TGCGCCAGCAGCCAAGAAGGTGGGAGCCATGGCTACACCTTC.

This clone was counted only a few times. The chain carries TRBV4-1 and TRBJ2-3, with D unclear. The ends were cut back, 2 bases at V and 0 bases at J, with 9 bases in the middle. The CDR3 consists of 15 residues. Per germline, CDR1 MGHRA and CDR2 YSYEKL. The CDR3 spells CASSQTSTSTDTQYF. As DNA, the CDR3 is TGCGCCAGCAGCCAAACGTCGACTAGCACAGATACGCAGTATTTT.

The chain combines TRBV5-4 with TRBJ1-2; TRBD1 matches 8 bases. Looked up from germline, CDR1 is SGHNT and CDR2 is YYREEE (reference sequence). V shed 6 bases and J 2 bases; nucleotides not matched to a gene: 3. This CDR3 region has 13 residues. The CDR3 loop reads CASTGTGNYGYTF. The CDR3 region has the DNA TGTGCCAGCACCGGGACAGGCAACTATGGCTACACCTTC. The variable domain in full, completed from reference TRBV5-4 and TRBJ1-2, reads ETGVTQSPTHLIKTRGQQVTLRCSSQSGHNTVSWYQQALGQGPQFIFQYYREEENGRGNFPPRFSGLQFPNYSSELNVNALELDDSALYLCASTGTGNYGYTFGSGTRLTVV.

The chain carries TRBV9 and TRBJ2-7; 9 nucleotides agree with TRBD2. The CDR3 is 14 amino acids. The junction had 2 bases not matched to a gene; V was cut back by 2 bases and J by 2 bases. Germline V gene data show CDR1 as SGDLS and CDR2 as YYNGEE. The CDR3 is CASSVSGGTYEQYF. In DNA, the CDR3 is TGTGCCAGCAGCGTCAGCGGGGGGACCTACGAGCAGTACTTC.

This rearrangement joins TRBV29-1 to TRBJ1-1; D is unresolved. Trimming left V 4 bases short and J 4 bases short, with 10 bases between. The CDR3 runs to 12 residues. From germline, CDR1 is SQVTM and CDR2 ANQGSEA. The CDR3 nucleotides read TGCAGCGTTGCCGGTCTAGGCACTGAAGCTTTCTTT. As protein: CSVAGLGTEAFF.

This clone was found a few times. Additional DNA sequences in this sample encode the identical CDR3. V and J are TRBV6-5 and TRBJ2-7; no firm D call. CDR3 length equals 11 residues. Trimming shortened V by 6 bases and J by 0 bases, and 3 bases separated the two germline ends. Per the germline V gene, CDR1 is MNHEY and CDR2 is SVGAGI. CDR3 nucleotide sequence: TGTGCCAGCAGGGTCTCCTACGAGCAGTACTTC. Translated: CASRVSYEQYF.